This T cell receptor (beta chain) was recorded in a study of blood T cell repertoires in COVID-19 (dated by TCRdb to 2020 to 2021). Regarding the research as a whole: The collaborator samples originated in the United States, Italy and Spain and spanned the acute and convalescent phases of COVID-19. Subjects who had been exposed to COVID-19, were actively infected with it, or had recovered from it provided the deeply sampled blood TCRbeta repertoires that made up the dataset. A freely available public database, intended as a resource for researchers studying the immune response to SARS-CoV-2, is where the repertoires were released. Nearly every sample came with metadata listing a de-identified subject ID, COVID-19 status, age in years and sex. Where available, HLA class I and class II types were obtained from metadata supplied by the sample provider rather than from assay-based typing. The material from the prospective study consisted of cDNA or gDNA derived from T cells, B-cell-depleted T cells, or PBMCs. Samples came from the ongoing ImmuneRACE study (first 160 participants) plus 1,254 subjects from 6 global collaborators. The full study reports these points: The quantity of clinical and demographic metadata differed by source and by participant and was supplied without curation.

Turning to this clone: It lacks a known antigen. No much larger clonotype is one base removed from it; base qualities were not supplied.

In Seattle, one collaborating source enrolled patients while the infection was active and tracked those patients longitudinally over the course of disease. Collaborating institutions collected whole blood in K2EDTA tubes following their own protocols. For TCRbeta analysis, collaborators shipped samples as frozen whole blood, isolated PBMCs, or DNA extracted from either of those sample types. The immunoSEQ Assay, a bias-controlled multiplex PCR, was used to amplify TCRbeta CDR3 regions from genomic DNA. Per the source publication's procedure: Nucleated cell counts per sample were estimated from amplification of reference gene primers within the assay. To quantify the absolute abundance of each unique TCRbeta CDR3 rearrangement, sequence reads were collapsed and filtered. For each sample, productive Simpson clonality was calculated by taking the square root of Simpson's diversity index across productive rearrangements. TCRdb carries this immuneACCESS record with in-frame sequences only. Its versions omit some clonotypes, under half of them owing to an unresolved V gene in the studies checked, with the rest unexplained. Clone size and V and J calls were adopted from that table, with D and trimming inferred from the DNA. The sample contains roughly 440,000 clones, 70% to 90% of them found a single time. Of the sample, over 10% falls within the top ten clones.

This TCR came from a woman aged 45-59 years with COVID-19, enrolled during active disease. The sequenced sample consisted of peripheral blood.

The CDR3 reads as follows: CASSLATGQGSHEQYF. The nucleotide sequence reads TGTGCCAGCAGCTTAGCGACGGGACAGGGGTCCCACGAGCAGTACTTC. Recombination linked TRBV7-9 to TRBJ2-7; 10 central nucleotides agree with TRBD1. For this chain, trimming is 0 bases at the V end and 5 bases at the J end, and the number of junction bases without a gene match is 7. The CDR3, from cysteine to phenylalanine, totals 16 residues. The kept DNA is CDR3 alone, 48 bases in frame from the first base. From the germline V gene (reference sequence), CDR1 is SEHNR and CDR2 is FQNEAQ. Here the CDR3 is joined to the reference TRBV7-9 and TRBJ2-7 genes, and the full variable domain is: DTGVSQNPRHKITKRGQNVTFRCDPISEHNRLYWYRQTLGQGPEFLTYFQNEAQLEKSRLLSDRFSAERPKGSFSTLEIQRTEQGDSAMYLCASSLATGQGSHEQYFGPGTRLTVT.